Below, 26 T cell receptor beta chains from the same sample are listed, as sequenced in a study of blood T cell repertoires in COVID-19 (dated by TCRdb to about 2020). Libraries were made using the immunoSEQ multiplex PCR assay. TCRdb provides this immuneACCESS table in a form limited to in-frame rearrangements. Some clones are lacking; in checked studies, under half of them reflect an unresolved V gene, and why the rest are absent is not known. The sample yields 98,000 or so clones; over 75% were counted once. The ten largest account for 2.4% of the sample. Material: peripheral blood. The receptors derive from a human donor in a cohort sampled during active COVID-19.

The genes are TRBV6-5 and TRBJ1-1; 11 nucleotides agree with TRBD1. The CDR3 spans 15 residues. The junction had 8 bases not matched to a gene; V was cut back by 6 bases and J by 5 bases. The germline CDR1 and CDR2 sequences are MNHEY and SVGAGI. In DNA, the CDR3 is TGTGCCAGCAGCTGGGACAGGGGGTCCGGGACTGAAGCTTTCTTT. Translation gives CASSWDRGSGTEAFF.

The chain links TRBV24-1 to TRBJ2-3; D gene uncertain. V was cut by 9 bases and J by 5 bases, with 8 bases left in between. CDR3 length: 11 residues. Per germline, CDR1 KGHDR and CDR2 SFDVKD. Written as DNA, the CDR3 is TGTGCCACCGGCCTAGGAGATACGCAGTATTTT. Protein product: CATGLGDTQYF.

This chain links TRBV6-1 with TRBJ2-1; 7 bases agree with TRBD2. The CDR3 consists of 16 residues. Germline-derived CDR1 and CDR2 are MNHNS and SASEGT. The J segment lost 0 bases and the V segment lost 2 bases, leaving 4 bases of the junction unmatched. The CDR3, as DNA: TGTGCCAGCAGTGAATGGGGGGGGTACTCCTACAATGAGCAGTTCTTC. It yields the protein CASSEWGGYSYNEQFF.

The CDR3 bases are TGCGCCAGCAGCCGACAGGGGATTATACTCTCTGGAAACACCATATATTTT. It yields the protein CASSRQGIILSGNTIYF. The chain couples TRBV4-1 to TRBJ1-3, with 8 bases identical to TRBD1. The length of the CDR3 is 17 residues. Germline CDR1 reads MGHRA; CDR2 reads YSYEKL. With 4 bases clipped from V and 0 bases from J, the junction kept 8 bases outside the gene matches.

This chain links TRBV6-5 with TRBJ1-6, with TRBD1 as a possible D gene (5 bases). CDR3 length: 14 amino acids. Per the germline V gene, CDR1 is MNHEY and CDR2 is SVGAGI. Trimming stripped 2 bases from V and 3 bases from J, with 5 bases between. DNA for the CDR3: TGTGCCAGCAGTTACCAGGGCTATAATTCACCCCTCCACTTT. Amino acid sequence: CASSYQGYNSPLHF.

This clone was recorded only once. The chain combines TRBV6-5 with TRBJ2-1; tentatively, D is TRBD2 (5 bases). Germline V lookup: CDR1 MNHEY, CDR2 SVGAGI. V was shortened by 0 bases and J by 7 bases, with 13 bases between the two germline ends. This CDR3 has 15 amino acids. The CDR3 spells CASSYSRLAGNEQFF. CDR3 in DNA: TGTGCCAGCAGTTACTCGCGGCTAGCCGGGAATGAGCAGTTCTTC.

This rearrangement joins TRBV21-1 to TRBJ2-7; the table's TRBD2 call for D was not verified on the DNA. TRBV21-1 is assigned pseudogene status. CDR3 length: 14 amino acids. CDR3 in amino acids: CASSKVRGMDEQYF. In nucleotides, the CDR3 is TGTGCCAGCAGCAAAGTTCGAGGAATGGACGAGCAGTACTTC.

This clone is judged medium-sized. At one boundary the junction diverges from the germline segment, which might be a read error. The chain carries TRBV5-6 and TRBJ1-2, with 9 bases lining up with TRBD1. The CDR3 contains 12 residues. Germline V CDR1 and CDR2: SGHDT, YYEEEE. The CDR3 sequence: CASSPQGQGNLF. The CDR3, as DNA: TGTGCCAGCAGCCCACAGGGACAGGGTAATCTCTTC.

The CDR3 region is CASSYSMGGGEQYF. The CDR3 DNA reads TGTGCCAGCAGTTACTCGATGGGGGGAGGCGAGCAGTACTTC. The chain is built from TRBV6-5 and TRBJ2-7; a weak D match, TRBD2 (6 bases). This CDR3 contains 14 residues. The ends were cut back, 0 bases at V and 6 bases at J, with 12 bases in the middle. Germline CDR1 and CDR2: MNHEY and SVGAGI.

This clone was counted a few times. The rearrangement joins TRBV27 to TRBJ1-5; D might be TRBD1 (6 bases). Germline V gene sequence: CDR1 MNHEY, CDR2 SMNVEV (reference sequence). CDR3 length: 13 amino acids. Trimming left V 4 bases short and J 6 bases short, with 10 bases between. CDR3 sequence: CASSYRVRQPQHF. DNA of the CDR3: TGTGCCAGCAGTTACAGGGTTCGTCAGCCCCAGCATTTT.

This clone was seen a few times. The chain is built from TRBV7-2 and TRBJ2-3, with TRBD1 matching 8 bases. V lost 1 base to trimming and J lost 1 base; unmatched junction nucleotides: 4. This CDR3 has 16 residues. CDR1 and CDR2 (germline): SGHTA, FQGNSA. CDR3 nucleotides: TGTGCCAGCAGCTTAGACAGGGGGTCGGGCACAGATACGCAGTATTTT. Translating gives CASSLDRGSGTDTQYF.

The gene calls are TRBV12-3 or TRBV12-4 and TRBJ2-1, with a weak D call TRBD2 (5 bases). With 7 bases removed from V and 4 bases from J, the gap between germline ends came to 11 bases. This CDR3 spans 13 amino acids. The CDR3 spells CASNPGDYNEQFF. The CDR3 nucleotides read TGTGCCAGCAATCCCGGGGATTACAATGAGCAGTTCTTC.

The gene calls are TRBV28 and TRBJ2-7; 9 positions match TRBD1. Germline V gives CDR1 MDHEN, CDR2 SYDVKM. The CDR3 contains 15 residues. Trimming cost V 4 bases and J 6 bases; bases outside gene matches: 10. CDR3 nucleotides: TGTGCCAGCAGTTCGCCGACAGGGGGTGTGTTCGAGCAGTACTTC. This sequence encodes CASSSPTGGVFEQYF. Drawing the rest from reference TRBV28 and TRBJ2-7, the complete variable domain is DVKVTQSSRYLVKRTGEKVFLECVQDMDHENMFWYRQDPGLGLRLIYFSYDVKMKEKGDIPEGYSVSREKKERFSLILESASTNQTSMYLCASSSPTGGVFEQYFGPGTRLTVT.

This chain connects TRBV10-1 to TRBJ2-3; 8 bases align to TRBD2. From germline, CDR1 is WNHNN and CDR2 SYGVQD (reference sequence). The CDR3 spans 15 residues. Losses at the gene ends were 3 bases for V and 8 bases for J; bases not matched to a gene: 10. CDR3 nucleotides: TGCGCCAGCAGTGATTACCGGGGGGGGGCGAGTACGCAGTATTTT. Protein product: CASSDYRGGASTQYF.

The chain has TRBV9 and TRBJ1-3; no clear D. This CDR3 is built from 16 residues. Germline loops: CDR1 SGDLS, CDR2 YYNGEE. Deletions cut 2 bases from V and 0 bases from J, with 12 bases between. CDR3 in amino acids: CASSVLGQTSGNTIYF. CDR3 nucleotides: TGTGCCAGCAGCGTTCTAGGCCAAACCTCTGGAAACACCATATATTTT. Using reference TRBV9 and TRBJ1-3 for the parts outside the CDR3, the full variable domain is DSGVTQTPKHLITATGQRVTLRCSPRSGDLSVYWYQQSLDQGLQFLIQYYNGEERAKGNILERFSAQQFPDLHSELNLSSLELGDSALYFCASSVLGQTSGNTIYFGEGSWLTVV.

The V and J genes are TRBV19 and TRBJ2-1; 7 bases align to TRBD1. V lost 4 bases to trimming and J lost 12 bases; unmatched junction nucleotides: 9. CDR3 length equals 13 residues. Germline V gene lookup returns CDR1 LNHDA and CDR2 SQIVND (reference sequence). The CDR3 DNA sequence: TGTGCCAGTAGTAAAACCTACAGGGGTGGGCAGTTCTTC. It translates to CASSKTYRGGQFF.

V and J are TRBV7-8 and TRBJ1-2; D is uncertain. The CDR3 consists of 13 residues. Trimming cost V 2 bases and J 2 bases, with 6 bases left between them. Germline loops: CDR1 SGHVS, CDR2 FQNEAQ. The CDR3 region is CASSLPENYGYTF. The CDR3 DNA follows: TGTGCCAGCAGCTTACCCGAGAACTATGGCTACACCTTC. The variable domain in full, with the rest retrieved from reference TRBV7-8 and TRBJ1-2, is GAGVSQSPRYKVAKRGQDVALRCDPISGHVSLFWYQQALGQGPEFLTYFQNEAQLDKSGLPSDRFFAERPEGSVSTLKIQRTQQEDSAVYLCASSLPENYGYTFGSGTRLTVV.

DNA for the CDR3: TGTGCCAGCAGTGAATTGATCCAGGGAACGAATGAAAAACTGTTTTTT. Translating it yields CASSELIQGTNEKLFF. This chain uses TRBV25-1 with TRBJ1-4, with D perhaps TRBD1 (5 bases). CDR1 MGHDK and CDR2 SYGVNS come from the germline V gene. The V end lost 1 base, the J end lost 5 bases, and 14 bases lay between the germline ends. The CDR3 has 16 amino acids.

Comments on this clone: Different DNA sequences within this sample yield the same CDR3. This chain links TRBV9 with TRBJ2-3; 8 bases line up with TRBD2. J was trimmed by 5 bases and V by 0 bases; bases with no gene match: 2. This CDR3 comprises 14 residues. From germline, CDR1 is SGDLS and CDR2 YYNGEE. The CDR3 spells CASSVASGGDTQYF. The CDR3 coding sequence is TGTGCCAGCAGCGTAGCCAGCGGGGGAGATACGCAGTATTTT. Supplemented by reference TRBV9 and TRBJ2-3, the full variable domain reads DSGVTQTPKHLITATGQRVTLRCSPRSGDLSVYWYQQSLDQGLQFLIQYYNGEERAKGNILERFSAQQFPDLHSELNLSSLELGDSALYFCASSVASGGDTQYFGPGTRLTVL.

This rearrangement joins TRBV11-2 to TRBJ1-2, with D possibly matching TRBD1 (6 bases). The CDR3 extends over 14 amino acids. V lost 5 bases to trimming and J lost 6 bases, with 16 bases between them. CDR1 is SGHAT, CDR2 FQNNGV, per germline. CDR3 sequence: CASSHPPGAHGYTF. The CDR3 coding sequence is TGTGCCAGCAGCCATCCCCCAGGGGCGCATGGCTACACCTTC.

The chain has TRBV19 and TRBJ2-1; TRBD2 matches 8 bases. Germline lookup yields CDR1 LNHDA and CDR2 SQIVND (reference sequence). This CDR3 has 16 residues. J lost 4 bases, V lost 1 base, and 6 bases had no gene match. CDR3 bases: TGTGCCAGTAGTATAGGACTAGCGCCCGTTTACAATGAGCAGTTCTTC. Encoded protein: CASSIGLAPVYNEQFF.

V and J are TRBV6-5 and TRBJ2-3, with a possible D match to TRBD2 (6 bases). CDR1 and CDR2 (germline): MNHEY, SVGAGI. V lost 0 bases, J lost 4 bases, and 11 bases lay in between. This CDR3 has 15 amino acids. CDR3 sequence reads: CASSYSMASADTQYF. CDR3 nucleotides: TGTGCCAGCAGTTACTCGATGGCTAGCGCAGATACGCAGTATTTT.

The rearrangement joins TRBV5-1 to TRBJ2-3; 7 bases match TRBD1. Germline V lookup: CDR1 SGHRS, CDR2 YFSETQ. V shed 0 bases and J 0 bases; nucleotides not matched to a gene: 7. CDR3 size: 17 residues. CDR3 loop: CASSLGGQSHSTDTQYF. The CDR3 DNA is TGCGCCAGCAGCTTGGGGGGACAGAGTCATAGCACAGATACGCAGTATTTT.

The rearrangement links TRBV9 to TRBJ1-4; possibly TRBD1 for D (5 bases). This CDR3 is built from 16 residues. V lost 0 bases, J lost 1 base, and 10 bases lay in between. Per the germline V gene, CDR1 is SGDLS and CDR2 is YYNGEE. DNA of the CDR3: TGTGCCAGCAGCGTAGGGGTGGGGGGAACTAATGAAAAACTGTTTTTT. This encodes CASSVGVGGTNEKLFF.

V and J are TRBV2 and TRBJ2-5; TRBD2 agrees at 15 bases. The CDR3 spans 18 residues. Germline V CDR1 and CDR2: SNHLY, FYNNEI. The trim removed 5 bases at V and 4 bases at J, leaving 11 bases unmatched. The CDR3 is CASSLLRTSGGATETQYF. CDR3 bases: TGTGCCAGCAGTCTATTAAGGACTAGCGGGGGGGCCACAGAGACCCAGTACTTC.

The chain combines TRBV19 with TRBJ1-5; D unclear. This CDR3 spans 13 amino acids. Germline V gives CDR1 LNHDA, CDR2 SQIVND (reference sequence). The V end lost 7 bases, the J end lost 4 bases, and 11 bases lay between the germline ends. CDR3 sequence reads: CASTFEGNQPQHF. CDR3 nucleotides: TGTGCCAGTACCTTCGAGGGAAATCAGCCCCAGCATTTT.